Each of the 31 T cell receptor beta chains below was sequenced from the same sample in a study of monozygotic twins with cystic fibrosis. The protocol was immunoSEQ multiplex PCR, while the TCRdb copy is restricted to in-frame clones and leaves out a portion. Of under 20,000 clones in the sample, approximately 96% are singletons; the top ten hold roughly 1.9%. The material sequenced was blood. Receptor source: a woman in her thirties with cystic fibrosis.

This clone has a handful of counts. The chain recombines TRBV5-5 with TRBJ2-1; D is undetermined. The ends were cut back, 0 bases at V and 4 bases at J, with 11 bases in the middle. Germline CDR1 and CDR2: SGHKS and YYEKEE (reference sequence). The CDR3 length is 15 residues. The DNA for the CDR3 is TGTGCCAGCAGCTTGGAGGGTGGCGAATACAATGAGCAGTTCTTC. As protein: CASSLEGGEYNEQFF.

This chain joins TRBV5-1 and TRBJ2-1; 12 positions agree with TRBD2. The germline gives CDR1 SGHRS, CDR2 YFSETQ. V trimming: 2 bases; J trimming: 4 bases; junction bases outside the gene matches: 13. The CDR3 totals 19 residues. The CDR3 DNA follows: TGCGCCAGCAGCTTTCGATTAATTCGACTAGCGGGGGTTTACAATGAGCAGTTCTTC. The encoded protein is CASSFRLIRLAGVYNEQFF.

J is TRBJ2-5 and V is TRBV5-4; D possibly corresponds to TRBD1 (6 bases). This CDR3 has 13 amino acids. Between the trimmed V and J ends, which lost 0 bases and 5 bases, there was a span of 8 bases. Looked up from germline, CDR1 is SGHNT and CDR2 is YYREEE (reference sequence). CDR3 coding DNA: TGTGCCAGCAGCTTGGGGCAGGGGGAGACCCAGTACTTC. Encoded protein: CASSLGQGETQYF.

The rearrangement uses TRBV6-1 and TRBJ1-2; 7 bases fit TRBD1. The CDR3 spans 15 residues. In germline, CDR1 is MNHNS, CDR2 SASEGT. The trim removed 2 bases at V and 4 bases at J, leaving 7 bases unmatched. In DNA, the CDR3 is TGTGCCAGCAGTGAAAACATGAGGGACAGCTATGGCTACACCTTC. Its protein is CASSENMRDSYGYTF.

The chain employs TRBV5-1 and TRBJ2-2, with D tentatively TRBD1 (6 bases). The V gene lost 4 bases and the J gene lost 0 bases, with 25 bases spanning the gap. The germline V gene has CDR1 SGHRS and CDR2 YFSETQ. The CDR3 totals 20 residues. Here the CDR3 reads CASSIPPGPRDTSNTGELFF. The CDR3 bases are TGCGCCAGCAGCATCCCGCCCGGGCCCCGGGACACCTCGAACACCGGGGAGCTGTTTTTT.

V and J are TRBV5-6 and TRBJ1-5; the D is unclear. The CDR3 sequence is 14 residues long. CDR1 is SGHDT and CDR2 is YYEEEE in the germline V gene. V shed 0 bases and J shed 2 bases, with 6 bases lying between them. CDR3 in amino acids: CASSLGPGNQPQHF. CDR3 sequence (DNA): TGTGCCAGCAGCTTGGGTCCGGGCAATCAGCCCCAGCATTTT.

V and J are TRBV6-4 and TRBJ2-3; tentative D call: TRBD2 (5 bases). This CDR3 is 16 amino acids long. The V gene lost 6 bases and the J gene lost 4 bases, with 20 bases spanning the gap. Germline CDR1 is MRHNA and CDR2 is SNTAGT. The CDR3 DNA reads TGTGCCAGCAGCGAGGAACTTCGGGGAGCTCCAGATACGCAGTATTTT. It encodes CASSEELRGAPDTQYF.

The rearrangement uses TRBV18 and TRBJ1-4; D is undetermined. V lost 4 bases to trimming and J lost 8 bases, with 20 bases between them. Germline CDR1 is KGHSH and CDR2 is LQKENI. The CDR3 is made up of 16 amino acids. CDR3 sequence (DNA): TGTGCCAGCTCACACAGCCCGCCGGGGTTTGGGGAAAAACTGTTTTTT. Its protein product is CASSHSPPGFGEKLFF. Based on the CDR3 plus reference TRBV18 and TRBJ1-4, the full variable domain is NAGVMQNPRHLVRRRGQEARLRCSPMKGHSHVYWYRQLPEEGLKFMVYLQKENIIDESGMPKERFSAEFPKEGPSILRIQQVVRGDSAAYFCASSHSPPGFGEKLFFGSGTQLSVL.

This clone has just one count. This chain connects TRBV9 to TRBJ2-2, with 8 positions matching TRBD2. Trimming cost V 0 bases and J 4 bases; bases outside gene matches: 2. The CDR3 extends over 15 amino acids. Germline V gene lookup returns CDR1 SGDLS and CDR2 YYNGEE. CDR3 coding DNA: TGTGCCAGCAGCGTAGGGACTAGCAGCACCGGGGAGCTGTTTTTT. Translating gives CASSVGTSSTGELFF.

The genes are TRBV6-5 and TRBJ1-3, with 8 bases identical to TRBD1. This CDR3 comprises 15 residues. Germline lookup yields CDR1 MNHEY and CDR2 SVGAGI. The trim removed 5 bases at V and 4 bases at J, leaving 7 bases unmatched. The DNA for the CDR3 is TGTGCCAGCAGTCCTGTGACAGGGGAGGGAAACACCATATATTTT. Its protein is CASSPVTGEGNTIYF.

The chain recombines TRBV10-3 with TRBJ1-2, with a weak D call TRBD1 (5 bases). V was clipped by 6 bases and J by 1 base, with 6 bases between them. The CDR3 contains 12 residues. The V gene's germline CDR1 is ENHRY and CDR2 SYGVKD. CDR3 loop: CAIRGVNYGYTF. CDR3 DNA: TGTGCCATCAGGGGGGTTAACTATGGCTACACCTTC.

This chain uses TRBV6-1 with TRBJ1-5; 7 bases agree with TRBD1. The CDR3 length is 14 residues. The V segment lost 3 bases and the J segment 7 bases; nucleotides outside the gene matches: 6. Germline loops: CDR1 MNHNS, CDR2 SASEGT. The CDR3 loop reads CASSDGAGGQPQHF. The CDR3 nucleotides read TGTGCCAGCAGTGACGGGGCAGGGGGGCAGCCCCAGCATTTT.

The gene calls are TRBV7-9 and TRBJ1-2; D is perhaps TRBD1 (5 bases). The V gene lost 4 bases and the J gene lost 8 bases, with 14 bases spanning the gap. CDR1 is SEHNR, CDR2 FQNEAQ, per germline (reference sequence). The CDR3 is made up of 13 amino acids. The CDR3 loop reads CASSYYLGEGYTF. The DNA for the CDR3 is TGTGCCAGCAGCTACTACCTGGGGGAAGGCTACACCTTC.

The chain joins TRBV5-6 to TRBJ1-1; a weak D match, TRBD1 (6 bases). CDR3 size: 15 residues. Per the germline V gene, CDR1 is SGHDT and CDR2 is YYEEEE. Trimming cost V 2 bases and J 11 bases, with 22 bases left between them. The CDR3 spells CASSLTDSPSFGAFF. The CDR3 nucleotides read TGTGCCAGCAGCTTAACGGACAGCCCGAGCTTCGGGGCTTTCTTT.

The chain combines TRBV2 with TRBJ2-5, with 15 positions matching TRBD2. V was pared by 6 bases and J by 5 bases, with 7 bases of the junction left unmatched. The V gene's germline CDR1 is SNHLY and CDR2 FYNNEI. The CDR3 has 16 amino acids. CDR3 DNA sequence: TGTGCCAGCAGGGCAGGACTAGCGGGGGGGCTGGAGACCCAGTACTTC. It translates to CASRAGLAGGLETQYF.

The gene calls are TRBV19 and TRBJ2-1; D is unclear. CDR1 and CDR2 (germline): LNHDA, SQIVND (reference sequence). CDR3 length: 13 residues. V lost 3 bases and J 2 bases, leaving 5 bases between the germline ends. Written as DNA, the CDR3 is TGTGCCAGTAGTATGTTTGCCTACAATGAGCAGTTCTTC. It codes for CASSMFAYNEQFF.

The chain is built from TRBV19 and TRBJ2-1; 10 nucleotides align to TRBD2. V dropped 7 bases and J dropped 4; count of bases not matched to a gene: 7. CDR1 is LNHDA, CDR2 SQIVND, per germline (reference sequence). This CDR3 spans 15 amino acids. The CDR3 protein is CASTTASGSYNEQFF. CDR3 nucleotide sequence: TGTGCCAGTACTACTGCTAGCGGGAGTTACAATGAGCAGTTCTTC.

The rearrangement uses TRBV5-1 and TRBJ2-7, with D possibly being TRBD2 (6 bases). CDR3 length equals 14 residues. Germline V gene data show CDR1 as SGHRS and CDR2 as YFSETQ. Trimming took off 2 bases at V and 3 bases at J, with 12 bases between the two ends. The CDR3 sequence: CASSFGGIGYEQYF. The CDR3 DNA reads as TGCGCCAGCAGCTTTGGAGGGATCGGCTACGAGCAGTACTTC.

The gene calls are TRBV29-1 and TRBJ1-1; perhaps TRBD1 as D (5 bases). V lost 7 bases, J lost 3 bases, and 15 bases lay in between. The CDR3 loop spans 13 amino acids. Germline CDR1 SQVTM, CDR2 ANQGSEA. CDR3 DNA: TGCAGCGGAAAAAGGGGTATGGACACTGAAGCTTTCTTT. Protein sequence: CSGKRGMDTEAFF. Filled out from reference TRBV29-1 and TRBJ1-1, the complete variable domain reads SAVISQKPSRDICQRGTSLTIQCQVDSQVTMMFWYRQQPGQSLTLIATANQGSEATYESGFVIDKFPISRPNLTFSTLTVSNMSPEDSSIYLCSGKRGMDTEAFFGQGTRLTVV.

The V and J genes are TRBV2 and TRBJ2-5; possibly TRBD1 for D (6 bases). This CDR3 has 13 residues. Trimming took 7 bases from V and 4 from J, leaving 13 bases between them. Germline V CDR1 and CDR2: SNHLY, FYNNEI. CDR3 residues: CASMRTVRETQYF. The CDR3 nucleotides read TGTGCCAGCATGCGGACAGTACGAGAGACCCAGTACTTC.

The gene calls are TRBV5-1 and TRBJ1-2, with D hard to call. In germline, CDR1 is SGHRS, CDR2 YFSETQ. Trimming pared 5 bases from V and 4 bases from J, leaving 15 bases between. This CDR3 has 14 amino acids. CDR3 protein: CASRAGQAVYGYTF. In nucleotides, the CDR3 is TGCGCCAGCAGGGCTGGCCAGGCCGTCTATGGCTACACCTTC.

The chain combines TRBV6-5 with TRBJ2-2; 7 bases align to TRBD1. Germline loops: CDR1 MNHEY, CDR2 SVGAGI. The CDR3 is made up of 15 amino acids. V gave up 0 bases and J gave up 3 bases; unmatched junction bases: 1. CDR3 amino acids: CASSYSQGYTGELFF. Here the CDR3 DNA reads TGTGCCAGCAGTTACTCACAGGGGTACACCGGGGAGCTGTTTTTT.

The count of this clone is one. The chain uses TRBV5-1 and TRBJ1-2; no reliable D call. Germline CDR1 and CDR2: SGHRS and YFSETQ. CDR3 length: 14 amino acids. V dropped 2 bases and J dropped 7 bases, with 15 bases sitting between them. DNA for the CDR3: TGCGCCAGCAGCTTAAACCGGGATGCGGCTGGCTACACCTTC. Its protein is CASSLNRDAAGYTF.

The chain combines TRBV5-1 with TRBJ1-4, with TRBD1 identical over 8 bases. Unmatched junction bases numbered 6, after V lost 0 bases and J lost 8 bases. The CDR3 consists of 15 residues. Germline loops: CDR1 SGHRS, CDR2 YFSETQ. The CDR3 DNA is TGCGCCAGCAGCTTGGTAGGACAGGGATCCGAAAAACTGTTTTTT. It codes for CASSLVGQGSEKLFF.

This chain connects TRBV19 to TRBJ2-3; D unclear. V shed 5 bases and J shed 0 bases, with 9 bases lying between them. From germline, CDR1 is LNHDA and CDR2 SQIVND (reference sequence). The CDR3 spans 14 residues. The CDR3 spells CASSPRFSTDTQYF. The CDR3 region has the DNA TGTGCCAGTAGTCCCAGATTTAGCACAGATACGCAGTATTTT. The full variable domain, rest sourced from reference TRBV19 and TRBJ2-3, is DGGITQSPKYLFRKEGQNVTLSCEQNLNHDAMYWYRQDPGQGLRLIYYSQIVNDFQKGDIAEGYSVSREKKESFPLTVTSAQKNPTAFYLCASSPRFSTDTQYFGPGTRLTVL.

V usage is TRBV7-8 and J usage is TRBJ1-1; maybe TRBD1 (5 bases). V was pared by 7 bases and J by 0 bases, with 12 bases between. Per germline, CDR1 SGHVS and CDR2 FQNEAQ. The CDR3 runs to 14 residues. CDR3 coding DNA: TGTGCCAGCAAGGGGCAGGGCATGAACACTGAAGCTTTCTTT. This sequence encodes CASKGQGMNTEAFF.

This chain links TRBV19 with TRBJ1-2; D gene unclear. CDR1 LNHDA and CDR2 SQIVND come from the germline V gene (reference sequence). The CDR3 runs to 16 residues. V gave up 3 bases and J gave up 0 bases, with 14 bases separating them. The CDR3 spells CASSIPNGLANYGYTF. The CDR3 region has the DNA TGTGCCAGTAGTATCCCGAACGGGCTCGCTAACTATGGCTACACCTTC. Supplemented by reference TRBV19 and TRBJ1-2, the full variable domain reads DGGITQSPKYLFRKEGQNVTLSCEQNLNHDAMYWYRQDPGQGLRLIYYSQIVNDFQKGDIAEGYSVSREKKESFPLTVTSAQKNPTAFYLCASSIPNGLANYGYTFGSGTRLTVV.

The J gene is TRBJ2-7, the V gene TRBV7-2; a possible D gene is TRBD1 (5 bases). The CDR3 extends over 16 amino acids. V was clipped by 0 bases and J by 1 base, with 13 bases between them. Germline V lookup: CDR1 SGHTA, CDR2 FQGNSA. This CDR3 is CASSLASDTLSYEQYF. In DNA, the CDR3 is TGTGCCAGCAGCTTAGCCTCGGACACTCTATCCTACGAGCAGTACTTC.

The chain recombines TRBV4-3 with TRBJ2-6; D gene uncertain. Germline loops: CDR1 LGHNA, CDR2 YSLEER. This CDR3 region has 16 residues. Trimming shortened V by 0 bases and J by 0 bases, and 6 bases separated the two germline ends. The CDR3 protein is CASSQDGSSGANVLTF. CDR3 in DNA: TGCGCCAGCAGCCAAGATGGAAGCTCTGGGGCCAACGTCCTGACTTTC.

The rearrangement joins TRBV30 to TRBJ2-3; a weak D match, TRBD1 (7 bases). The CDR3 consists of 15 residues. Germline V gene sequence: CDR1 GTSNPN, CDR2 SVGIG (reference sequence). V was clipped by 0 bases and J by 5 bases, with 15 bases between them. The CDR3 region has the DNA TGTGCCTGGAGTGTAGGGGCAGGGGGAGGAGATACGCAGTATTTT. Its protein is CAWSVGAGGGDTQYF.

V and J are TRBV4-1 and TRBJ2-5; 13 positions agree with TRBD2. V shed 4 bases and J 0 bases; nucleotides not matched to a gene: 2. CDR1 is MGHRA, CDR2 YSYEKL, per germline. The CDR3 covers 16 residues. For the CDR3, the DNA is TGCGCCAGCAGCCCGGGACTAGCGGGGAACCAAGAGACCCAGTACTTC. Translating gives CASSPGLAGNQETQYF.